This T cell receptor (beta chain) is drawn from a study of blood T cell repertoires in COVID-19. Study as a whole: Samples representing acute and convalescent COVID-19 were sourced from the United States, Italy and Spain. PBMCs, B-cell-depleted T cells, or T cells provided the cDNA or gDNA that made up the material.

The authors' processing: Estimation of nucleated cell counts relied on the amplification of reference gene primers. Sequencing used immunoSEQ multiplex PCR; TCRdb keeps in-frame clones, though not all of them. V, J and clone size are those of that table, while D and trimming were read from the DNA. The data hold just over 350,000 clones, with approximately 86% observed a single time. The TCR comes from a woman aged 55-69 years with COVID-19, enrolled during active disease. Sample: peripheral blood.

CDR3 loop: CASSVAGTSGETQYF. CDR3 sequence (DNA): TGTGCCAGCAGCGTAGCTGGGACTAGCGGAGAGACCCAGTACTTC. This chain connects TRBV9 to TRBJ2-5; 11 bases fit TRBD2. CDR3 length: 15 amino acids. V gave up 0 bases and J gave up 4 bases; unmatched junction bases: 2. Germline V gene lookup returns CDR1 SGDLS and CDR2 YYNGEE. The full variable domain, with the rest looked up from reference TRBV9 and TRBJ2-5, is DSGVTQTPKHLITATGQRVTLRCSPRSGDLSVYWYQQSLDQGLQFLIQYYNGEERAKGNILERFSAQQFPDLHSELNLSSLELGDSALYFCASSVAGTSGETQYFGPGTRLLVL.